A selection of T cell receptor beta chains follows, all from one sample in a study of blood T cell repertoires in COVID-19. The protocol was immunoSEQ multiplex PCR, while the TCRdb copy is restricted to in-frame clones and leaves out a portion. The table shows just over 150,000 clones, with around 80% occurring only once. Specimen: peripheral blood. All receptors derive from a woman at least 80 years old with acute or convalescent COVID-19. Both conserved end residues are part of each CDR3. The order of the fields is CDR3 DNA, CDR3 protein, clone size, V gene, D gene, J gene. The D gene is left open where the match is weak. Clone size appears in some rows only: once, few, many, or a class for an expanded clone.

DNA: TGTGCCAGCAGCTTGGGTAGCTCCTACGAGCAGTACTTC
CDR3: CASSLGSSYEQYF
size: -
V: TRBV5-6
D: -
J: TRBJ2-7

DNA: TGCAGCGTTGAAGCAGGGCTCGGCGAGCAGTACTTC
CDR3: CSVEAGLGEQYF
size: -
V: TRBV29-1
D: -
J: TRBJ2-7

DNA: TGCGCCAGCAGTGACGGTCGGGTCAATGAGCAGTTCTTC
CDR3: CASSDGRVNEQFF
size: -
V: TRBV10-1
D: -
J: TRBJ2-1

DNA: TGTGCCAGCAGCCCAAACACAGGTGCTGGAGTTGGCTACACCTTC
CDR3: CASSPNTGAGVGYTF
size: -
V: TRBV3-1/TRBV3-2
D: -
J: TRBJ1-2

DNA: TGTGCCAGCAGTTACTCGATCGGGACAGGGTTTACCTATCAGCCCCAGCATTTT
CDR3: CASSYSIGTGFTYQPQHF
size: -
V: TRBV6-2/TRBV6-3
D: TRBD1
J: TRBJ1-5

DNA: TGCGCCAGCAGCCCCGGACAGGGTTATGGGCAGCCCCAGCATTTT
CDR3: CASSPGQGYGQPQHF
size: -
V: TRBV5-1
D: TRBD1
J: TRBJ1-5

DNA: TGTGCCAGCAGTGCTTCACTAGCGGGCCTCAACAATGAGCAGTTCTTC
CDR3: CASSASLAGLNNEQFF
size: -
V: TRBV6-4
D: TRBD2
J: TRBJ2-1

DNA: TGTGCCAGCAGCTTAGGGCTCGGACAGGGCTACGAGCAGTACTTC
CDR3: CASSLGLGQGYEQYF
size: -
V: TRBV7-9
D: TRBD1
J: TRBJ2-7

DNA: TGCAGTGCTAGTCCGGGAGATATCGCAGATACGCAGTATTTT
CDR3: CSASPGDIADTQYF
size: -
V: TRBV20-1
D: -
J: TRBJ2-3

DNA: TGTGCCAGCAGCTTAACTCCTGGACAGGGGCCCTCCAATCAGCCCCAGCATTTT
CDR3: CASSLTPGQGPSNQPQHF
size: -
V: TRBV11-2
D: TRBD1
J: TRBJ1-5

DNA: TGCAGTGCCCAGGACCAAGAGACCCAGTACTTC
CDR3: CSAQDQETQYF
size: -
V: TRBV20-1
D: -
J: TRBJ2-5

DNA: TGTGCCAGCAGAGGACAGGGTGGAGGGGAGACCCAGTACTTC
CDR3: CASRGQGGGETQYF
size: -
V: TRBV28
D: TRBD1
J: TRBJ2-5

DNA: TGTGCCAGCAGCGCGCACAGGGATTCTGGAAACACCATATATTTT
CDR3: CASSAHRDSGNTIYF
size: few
V: TRBV9
D: -
J: TRBJ1-3

DNA: TGTGCCAGCAGCCTCTGGGGGGACCAGCCCCAGCATTTT
CDR3: CASSLWGDQPQHF
size: -
V: TRBV6-5
D: -
J: TRBJ1-5

DNA: TGCGCCAGCAGCGTCTGGACTAGCGAGTCCAATGAGCAGTTCTTC
CDR3: CASSVWTSESNEQFF
size: -
V: TRBV5-1
D: TRBD2
J: TRBJ2-1

DNA: TGCGCCAGCAGCTTACGGGACCAAGAGACCCAGTACTTC
CDR3: CASSLRDQETQYF
size: -
V: TRBV5-1
D: -
J: TRBJ2-5

DNA: TGCGCCAGCAGCCTCAGGACAGACCGGACGTACAATGAGCAGTTCTTC
CDR3: CASSLRTDRTYNEQFF
size: -
V: TRBV5-1
D: -
J: TRBJ2-1

DNA: TGCGCCAGCAGCTTGATACGGGAGAGCACAGATACGCAGTATTTT
CDR3: CASSLIRESTDTQYF
size: -
V: TRBV5-1
D: -
J: TRBJ2-3

DNA: TGTGCCAGTAGTATAAGTAAGACAGGGAACTATGGCTACACCTTC
CDR3: CASSISKTGNYGYTF
size: many
V: TRBV19
D: TRBD1
J: TRBJ1-2

DNA: TGTGCCAGCAGCTTAGCAGGACAGGCTCTCAATCAGCCCCAGCATTTT
CDR3: CASSLAGQALNQPQHF
size: -
V: TRBV7-8
D: TRBD1
J: TRBJ1-5

DNA: TGCGCCAGCAGCCCCGGACAGGGGGGGGAAGGCGGGGAGCTGTTTTTT
CDR3: CASSPGQGGEGGELFF
size: -
V: TRBV4-1
D: TRBD1
J: TRBJ2-2

DNA: TGTGCCAGCAGCGCGACAGGGAGCTCCTACAATGAGCAGTTCTTC
CDR3: CASSATGSSYNEQFF
size: -
V: TRBV7-2
D: TRBD1
J: TRBJ2-1

DNA: TGCGCCAGCAGTTTTACACTACTAGCGGGAGGGACAGATACGCAGTATTTT
CDR3: CASSFTLLAGGTDTQYF
size: once
V: TRBV5-1
D: TRBD2
J: TRBJ2-3

DNA: TGTGCTAGTGGTTTGGGGGAGCAGGGGTGGTACAATGAGCAGTTCTTC
CDR3: CASGLGEQGWYNEQFF
size: -
V: TRBV12-5
D: -
J: TRBJ2-1

DNA: TGTGCCAGCAGCTTAGGAGGGCTAGCGGGTGTGCCCGGGGCCAACGTCCTGACTTTC
CDR3: CASSLGGLAGVPGANVLTF
size: once
V: TRBV5-4
D: TRBD2
J: TRBJ2-6

DNA: TGTGCCAGCAGTTCCACCCTACGGACTAGCCGTTCGTACTTC
CDR3: CASSSTLRTSRSYF
size: -
V: TRBV6-2/TRBV6-3
D: TRBD2
J: TRBJ2-7

DNA: TGTGCCAGCAGCCTGAGGGCAGGGGGCCTCTACGAGCAGTACTTC
CDR3: CASSLRAGGLYEQYF
size: -
V: TRBV11-2
D: TRBD1
J: TRBJ2-7

DNA: TGTGCCAGCAGCTTGTTCGCCGGACAGGGCTCTGGCTACACCTTC
CDR3: CASSLFAGQGSGYTF
size: -
V: TRBV5-6
D: TRBD1
J: TRBJ1-2

DNA: TGTGCCAGCTTTGGGGCATTAACGAACTATGGCTACACCTTC
CDR3: CASFGALTNYGYTF
size: -
V: TRBV18
D: -
J: TRBJ1-2

DNA: TGCGCCACCTCGGTACTAGCGGGAGGGCACAATGAGCAGTTCTTC
CDR3: CATSVLAGGHNEQFF
size: -
V: TRBV5-1
D: TRBD2
J: TRBJ2-1

DNA: TGTGCCAGCTCACCAGGGGCCAGGCACAATCAGCCCCAGCATTTT
CDR3: CASSPGARHNQPQHF
size: -
V: TRBV18
D: -
J: TRBJ1-5

DNA: TGTGCCAGCAGCTTGCCGCTAGAAGGCACTGAAGCTTTCTTT
CDR3: CASSLPLEGTEAFF
size: -
V: TRBV7-9
D: -
J: TRBJ1-1

DNA: TGTGCCAGTAGTATAGGTGGGACAGGGTATAGCAATCAGCCCCAGCATTTT
CDR3: CASSIGGTGYSNQPQHF
size: -
V: TRBV19
D: TRBD1
J: TRBJ1-5

DNA: TGTGCCAGCAGCCAGGGGCACTATGGCTACACCTTC
CDR3: CASSQGHYGYTF
size: few
V: TRBV3-1/TRBV3-2
D: -
J: TRBJ1-2

DNA: TGTGCCAGCAGTTACGGGACAGGGCTGGGCACCGGGGAGCTGTTTTTT
CDR3: CASSYGTGLGTGELFF
size: -
V: TRBV6-6
D: TRBD1
J: TRBJ2-2

DNA: TGTGCCAGCTACTCCGGGACAGGGGGTCCTCAGCCCCAGCATTTT
CDR3: CASYSGTGGPQPQHF
size: few
V: TRBV2
D: TRBD1
J: TRBJ1-5

DNA: TGTGCCAGCAAGACGAGGCCGGACAAGGGGGCCCAGCATTTT
CDR3: CASKTRPDKGAQHF
size: -
V: TRBV6-5
D: -
J: TRBJ1-5

DNA: TGTGCTAGTGGTCAGGGGGGCGGGTCGACCGGCTCCTACAATGAGCAGTTCTTC
CDR3: CASGQGGGSTGSYNEQFF
size: -
V: TRBV12-5
D: -
J: TRBJ2-1

DNA: TGCGCCAGCAGCCAAGAGACAGGGGTTAATTCACCCCTCCACTTT
CDR3: CASSQETGVNSPLHF
size: -
V: TRBV4-3
D: TRBD1
J: TRBJ1-6

DNA: TGCGCCAGCAGCGGTACTAGCGGCCAAGAGACCCAGTACTTC
CDR3: CASSGTSGQETQYF
size: -
V: TRBV5-1
D: TRBD2
J: TRBJ2-5

DNA: TGTGCCAGCAGTGACCCAGGGCCCGATGGCTACACCTTC
CDR3: CASSDPGPDGYTF
size: once
V: TRBV25-1
D: -
J: TRBJ1-2

DNA: TGTGCCAGCAGCCCGGGCGGGATGAACACTGAAGCTTTCTTT
CDR3: CASSPGGMNTEAFF
size: -
V: TRBV5-6
D: -
J: TRBJ1-1

DNA: TGTGCCAGCAGAAAAGGGGACAGATTTGATGGCTACACCTTC
CDR3: CASRKGDRFDGYTF
size: few
V: TRBV7-2
D: TRBD1
J: TRBJ1-2

DNA: TGCGCCAGCAGCCTCCCAGGGAACACCATATATTTT
CDR3: CASSLPGNTIYF
size: -
V: TRBV5-1
D: -
J: TRBJ1-3

DNA: TGCGCCAGCAGCCCCGCTTCTACCTACGAGCAGTACTTC
CDR3: CASSPASTYEQYF
size: -
V: TRBV5-1
D: -
J: TRBJ2-7

DNA: TGTGCCAGCAGCGGAAGGGGGGGCGTTGGAAATCAGCCCCAGCATTTT
CDR3: CASSGRGGVGNQPQHF
size: -
V: TRBV25-1
D: -
J: TRBJ1-5

DNA: TGTGCCAGCAGCCAAGGAAAGGAGGCGGGAGTCGGGCGCACTGAAGCTTTCTTT
CDR3: CASSQGKEAGVGRTEAFF
size: -
V: TRBV3-1/TRBV3-2
D: -
J: TRBJ1-1

DNA: TGCGCCAGCAGCCTATTCGCGGGGGGGCCTAACACTGAAGCTTTCTTT
CDR3: CASSLFAGGPNTEAFF
size: -
V: TRBV4-3
D: -
J: TRBJ1-1

DNA: TGTGCCAGCAGTGCCCAGTTTAACACTGAAGCTTTCTTT
CDR3: CASSAQFNTEAFF
size: once
V: TRBV2
D: -
J: TRBJ1-1

DNA: TGTGCCAGCAGGACAGGGAGCTCCTACAATGAGCAGTTCTTC
CDR3: CASRTGSSYNEQFF
size: few
V: TRBV6-5
D: TRBD1
J: TRBJ2-1

DNA: TGTGCCAGCAGCTTACGACAGGGAAACACCATATATTTT
CDR3: CASSLRQGNTIYF
size: -
V: TRBV7-9
D: -
J: TRBJ1-3

DNA: TGTGCCAGCAGCCAAGATCCGGGTTACACCGGGGAGCTGTTTTTT
CDR3: CASSQDPGYTGELFF
size: -
V: TRBV3-1/TRBV3-2
D: -
J: TRBJ2-2

DNA: TGTGCCTGGAGAGGTGTCTCCGGAGCTAACTATGGCTACACCTTC
CDR3: CAWRGVSGANYGYTF
size: -
V: TRBV30
D: -
J: TRBJ1-2

DNA: TGTGCCTGGGGGACAGGGCTGTCCACAGATACGCAGTATTTT
CDR3: CAWGTGLSTDTQYF
size: once
V: TRBV30
D: TRBD1
J: TRBJ2-3

DNA: TGTGCCAGCAGCTTGAGATTAGCGGCTAGCACAGATACGCAGTATTTT
CDR3: CASSLRLAASTDTQYF
size: -
V: TRBV5-6
D: -
J: TRBJ2-3

DNA: TGTGCCTGGAGTGTACGTCAGGGTGACACTGAAGCTTTCTTT
CDR3: CAWSVRQGDTEAFF
size: -
V: TRBV30
D: -
J: TRBJ1-1

DNA: TGCGCCAGCAGCCCGTGGGGGGAGGGCCCGAATGAGCAGTTCTTC
CDR3: CASSPWGEGPNEQFF
size: -
V: TRBV5-1
D: TRBD2
J: TRBJ2-1

DNA: TGCGCCACCAACGGACTAGCGGGAGATGGCCCCAATGAGCAGTTCTTC
CDR3: CATNGLAGDGPNEQFF
size: -
V: TRBV10-2
D: TRBD2
J: TRBJ2-1

DNA: TGCGCCAGCAGCATGGGACAAACACAAGAGACCCAGTACTTC
CDR3: CASSMGQTQETQYF
size: -
V: TRBV5-1
D: -
J: TRBJ2-5